The rows below give T cell receptor beta chains drawn from one sample of a study of tumor and adjacent non-tumor tissue in lung cancer. TCRdb itself ran the multiplex PCR reads through MiXCR, one entry per CDR3 protein. The sample includes approximately 68,000 distinct CDR3 sequences, 75% to 85% seen only once; the top ten take 45%. Sequencing used distant non-tumor lung tissue. Every receptor here comes from a man between 60 and 75 years old with non-small cell lung cancer. Both conserved end residues are part of each CDR3. A D gene is named only where the DNA matches it firmly. The size field is filled for only some rows; it gives once, few, many or a size class.

TRBJ2-7 | NA | TRBV6-1 | many | TGTGCCAGCAGTGAAAGGGTAGGGCGGAGGGTTTACGAGCAGTACTTC | CASSERVGRRVYEQYF
TRBJ2-2 | TRBD2 | TRBV5-4 | once | TGTGTCAGCAACCGAAGCGGGAGTGAATCGGCCGGGGAGCTGTTTTTT | CVSNRSGSESAGELFF
TRBJ2-3 | TRBD1 | TRBV29-1 | NA | TGTAGCGTTAAAGGGACAGTCACAGATACACAGTATTTT | CSVKGTVTDTQYF
TRBJ1-5 | NA | TRBV6-1 | NA | TGTGCCAGCAATGGGGGTGGCGAAAATCAGCCCCAGCATTTT | CASNGGGENQPQHF
TRBJ2-3 | TRBD2 | TRBV24-1 | NA | TGTACCACCAGTGATCCGGGGACTAGCGGGTACTCGACAGATACGCAGTATTTT | CTTSDPGTSGYSTDTQYF
TRBJ2-1 | TRBD2 | TRBV6-6 | NA | TGTGCCAGCGATTACTCGAGGGGCGGGAGTCTCCCTGAGCAGTTCTTC | CASDYSRGGSLPEQFF
TRBJ2-7 | NA | TRBV12-3/TRBV12-4 | NA | TGTGCCAGCAGCCCGAGGAGCTCCTACGAGCAGTACTTC | CASSPRSSYEQYF
TRBJ2-7 | TRBD1 | TRBV7-2 | NA | TGTGCCAGCAGCTGGTTCCGGGACAGGGTGTACGAGCAGTACTTC | CASSWFRDRVYEQYF
TRBJ2-5 | NA | TRBV5-6 | NA | TGTGCTAGCATCTTGGACGAGACCCAGTACTTC | CASILDETQYF
TRBJ2-1 | TRBD2 | TRBV28 | NA | TGTGGCAGGAGGACTAGCGGGATTAATGAGCAGTTCTTC | CGRRTSGINEQFF
TRBJ2-7 | NA | TRBV6-1 | NA | TGCACCAGCAGTGAAACTCTGGACTTCTACGAGCAGTACTTC | CTSSETLDFYEQYF
TRBJ2-7 | NA | TRBV5-4 | NA | TGTGCCAGCAGCTTTGCGGAAGTTCACGAGCAGTATTTC | CASSFAEVHEQYF
TRBJ2-3 | NA | TRBV13 | NA | TGTGCCAGCAGTTTAGCGAGACAGAGCACAAATACGCAGTATTTT | CASSLARQSTNTQYF
TRBJ2-2 | NA | TRBV6-5 | many | TGTGCCAGCTCCCGTATTTCCGGGGAGCTGTTTTTT | CASSRISGELFF
TRBJ2-5 | TRBD2 | TRBV30 | large | TGTGCCTGGAGTGGCCTAGCGGGAGCGGAGACCCAGTACTTC | CAWSGLAGAETQYF
TRBJ2-3 | NA | TRBV29-1 | NA | TGCGGCGTCGTAGAGCGGGTTACAGATACGCAGTATTTT | CGVVERVTDTQYF
TRBJ2-3 | TRBD2 | TRBV29-1 | many | TGCAGCGTTTTAGCGGGTGGGTCGGGAGATACGCAGTATTTT | CSVLAGGSGDTQYF
TRBJ2-3 | NA | TRBV29-1 | once | TGCATCGTTGACGCAACAGCTAGCACAGATACGCAGTATTTT | CIVDATASTDTQYF
TRBJ2-5 | TRBD1 | TRBV29-1 | NA | TGCCGCGTTGAGGAACAGGGGGTAGGGGAGACCCACTACTTC | CRVEEQGVGETHYF
TRBJ1-1 | NA | TRBV2 | NA | TGTGCCAGCAGTGACTCTGGGGGGGTTGAAGCTCTCTTT | CASSDSGGVEALF
TRBJ2-1 | TRBD1 | TRBV5-1 | few | TGCGCCAGCAGCTTGGAACAGGGGCCGCGGGACAATGAGCAGTTCTTC | CASSLEQGPRDNEQFF
TRBJ2-7 | TRBD2 | TRBV4-2 | NA | TGTGCCAATAGCCCCGGAGCGGGGAGCCGACTGGAAAACGAGCAATACTTC | CANSPGAGSRLENEQYF
TRBJ2-2 | NA | TRBV25-1 | many | TGTGCCAGCAGTGTCCGAGACAGTTATGTCGGGGAGCTGTTTTTT | CASSVRDSYVGELFF
TRBJ2-7 | NA | TRBV6-5 | medium-sized | TGTGCCAGCAGTTTCGGACGGATCTACGAGCAGTACTTC | CASSFGRIYEQYF
TRBJ1-6 | NA | TRBV5-4 | NA | TGTGTCAGCAGCTTGGGGGTCCCGGGGGAAGGTTCACCCCTCCACTTT | CVSSLGVPGEGSPLHF
TRBJ2-1 | TRBD2 | TRBV7-9 | many | TGTGCCAGCAGTTTTCCCGGACTAGCGGTTTTTTACAATGAGCAGTTCTTC | CASSFPGLAVFYNEQFF
TRBJ2-3 | NA | TRBV11-1 | NA | TGTGCCAGCAGCCCACCCCCCTGGGTAAGCACAGATACGCAGTATTTT | CASSPPPWVSTDTQYF
TRBJ2-3 | NA | TRBV5-5 | NA | TGTGCCAGCAGTCGGTGGGGAGAGCGGCCAGATATGCGGTATTTC | CASSRWGERPDMRYF
TRBJ2-5 | NA | TRBV29-1 | few | TGCGGTGTTGAGACAGGTGTACAAGAGACCCAGTACTTC | CGVETGVQETQYF